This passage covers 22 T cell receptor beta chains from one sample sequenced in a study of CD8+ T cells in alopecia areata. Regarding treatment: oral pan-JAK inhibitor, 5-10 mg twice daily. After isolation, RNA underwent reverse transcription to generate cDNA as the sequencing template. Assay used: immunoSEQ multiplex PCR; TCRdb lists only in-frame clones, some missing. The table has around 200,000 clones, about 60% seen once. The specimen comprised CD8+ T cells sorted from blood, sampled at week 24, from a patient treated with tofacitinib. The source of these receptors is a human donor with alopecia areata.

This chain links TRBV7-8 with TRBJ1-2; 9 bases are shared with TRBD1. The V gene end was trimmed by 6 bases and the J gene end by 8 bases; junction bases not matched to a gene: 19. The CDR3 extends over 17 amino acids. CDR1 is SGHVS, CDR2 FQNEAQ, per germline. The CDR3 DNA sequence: TGTGCCAGCAGTTCCTCGGATGTGACAGGGGGATTCGAGGGCTACACCTTC. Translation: CASSSSDVTGGFEGYTF.

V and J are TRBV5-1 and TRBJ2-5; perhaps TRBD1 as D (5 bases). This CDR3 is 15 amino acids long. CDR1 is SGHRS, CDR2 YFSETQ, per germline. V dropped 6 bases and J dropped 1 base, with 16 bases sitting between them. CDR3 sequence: CASMWYGQPQETQYF. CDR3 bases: TGCGCCAGCATGTGGTACGGACAACCCCAAGAGACCCAGTACTTC.

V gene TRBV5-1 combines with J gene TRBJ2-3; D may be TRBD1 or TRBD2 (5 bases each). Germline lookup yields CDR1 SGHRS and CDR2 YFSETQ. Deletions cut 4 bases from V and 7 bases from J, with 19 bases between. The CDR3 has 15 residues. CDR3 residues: CASSNRDHLLHTQYF. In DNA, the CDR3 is TGCGCCAGCAGCAACCGGGACCACTTATTACATACGCAGTATTTT.

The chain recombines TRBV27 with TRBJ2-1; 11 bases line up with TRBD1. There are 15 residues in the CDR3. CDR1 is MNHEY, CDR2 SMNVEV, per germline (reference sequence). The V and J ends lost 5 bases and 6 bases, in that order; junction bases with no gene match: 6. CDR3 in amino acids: CASSAGTGGFNEQFF. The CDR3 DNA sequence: TGTGCCAGCAGTGCCGGGACAGGGGGGTTCAATGAGCAGTTCTTC.

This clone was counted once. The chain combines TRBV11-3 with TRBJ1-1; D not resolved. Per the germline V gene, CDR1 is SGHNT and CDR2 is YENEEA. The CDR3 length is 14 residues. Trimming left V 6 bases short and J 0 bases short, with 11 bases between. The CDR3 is CASRTQGLNTEAFF. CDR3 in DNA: TGTGCCAGCAGAACCCAAGGATTGAACACTGAAGCTTTCTTT.

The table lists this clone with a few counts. The CDR3 protein is CSVQGRTGQFEETQYF. CDR3 DNA sequence: TGCAGCGTTCAGGGTCGGACTGGTCAATTTGAAGAGACCCAGTACTTC. The V and J genes are TRBV29-1 and TRBJ2-5, with D perhaps matching TRBD1 or TRBD2 (5 bases each). Trimming cost V 5 bases and J 3 bases, with 22 bases left between them. Germline V gene lookup returns CDR1 SQVTM and CDR2 ANQGSEA. This CDR3 is built from 16 residues.

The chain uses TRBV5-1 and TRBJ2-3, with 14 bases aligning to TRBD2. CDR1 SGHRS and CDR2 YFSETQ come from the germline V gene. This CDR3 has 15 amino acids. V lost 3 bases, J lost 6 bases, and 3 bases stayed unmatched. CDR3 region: CASSSGLAGADTQYF. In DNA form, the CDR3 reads TGCGCCAGCAGCTCGGGACTAGCGGGGGCCGATACGCAGTATTTT.

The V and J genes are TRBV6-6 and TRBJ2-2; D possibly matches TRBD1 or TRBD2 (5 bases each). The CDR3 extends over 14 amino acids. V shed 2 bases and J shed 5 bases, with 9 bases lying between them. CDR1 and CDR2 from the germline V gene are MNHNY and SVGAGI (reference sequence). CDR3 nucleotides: TGTGCCAGCAGTTACGAGGGGCGGACCGGGGAGCTGTTTTTT. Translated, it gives CASSYEGRTGELFF.

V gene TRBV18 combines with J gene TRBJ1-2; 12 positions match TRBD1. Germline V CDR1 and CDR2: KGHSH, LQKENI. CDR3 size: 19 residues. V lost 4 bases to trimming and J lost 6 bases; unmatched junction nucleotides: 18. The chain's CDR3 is CASSLTGQGARKKDDGYTF. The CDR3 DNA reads TGTGCCAGCTCACTAACGGGACAGGGGGCGCGAAAGAAGGATGATGGCTACACCTTC.

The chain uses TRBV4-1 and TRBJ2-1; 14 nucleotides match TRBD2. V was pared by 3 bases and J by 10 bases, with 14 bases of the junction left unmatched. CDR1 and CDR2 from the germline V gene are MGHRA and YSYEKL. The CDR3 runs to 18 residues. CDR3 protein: CASSHYPGTSGRSEEQFF. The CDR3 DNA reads TGCGCCAGCAGCCACTACCCAGGGACTAGCGGGAGATCGGAAGAGCAGTTCTTC.

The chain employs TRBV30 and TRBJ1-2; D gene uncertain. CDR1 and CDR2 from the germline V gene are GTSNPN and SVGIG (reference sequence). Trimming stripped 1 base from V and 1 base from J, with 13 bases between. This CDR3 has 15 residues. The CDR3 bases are TGTGCCTGGAGTGCGTTGACAACCGATAACTATGGCTACACCTTC. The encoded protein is CAWSALTTDNYGYTF.

The CDR3 region is CASSVGSSGTGGEKLFF. The CDR3, as DNA: TGTGCCAGCAGCGTAGGTAGTTCGGGGACAGGGGGTGAAAAACTGTTTTTT. The gene calls are TRBV9 and TRBJ1-4, with 11 bases identical to TRBD1. The CDR3 extends over 17 amino acids. Looked up from germline, CDR1 is SGDLS and CDR2 is YYNGEE. Losses at the gene ends were 0 bases for V and 7 bases for J; bases not matched to a gene: 8.

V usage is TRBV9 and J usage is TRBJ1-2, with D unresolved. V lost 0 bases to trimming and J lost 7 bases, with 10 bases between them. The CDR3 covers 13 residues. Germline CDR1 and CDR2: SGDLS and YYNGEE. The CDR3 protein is CASSVGSTGGYTF. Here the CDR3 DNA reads TGTGCCAGCAGCGTAGGGTCGACGGGTGGCTACACCTTC. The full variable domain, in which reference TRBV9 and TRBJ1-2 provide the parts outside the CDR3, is DSGVTQTPKHLITATGQRVTLRCSPRSGDLSVYWYQQSLDQGLQFLIQYYNGEERAKGNILERFSAQQFPDLHSELNLSSLELGDSALYFCASSVGSTGGYTFGSGTRLTVV.

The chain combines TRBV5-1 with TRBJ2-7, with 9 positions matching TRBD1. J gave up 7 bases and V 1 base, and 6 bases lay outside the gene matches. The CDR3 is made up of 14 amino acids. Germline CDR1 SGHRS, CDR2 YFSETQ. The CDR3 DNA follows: TGCGCCAGCAGCTTGACACAGGGGGCGAGAGAGCAGTACTTC. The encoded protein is CASSLTQGAREQYF.

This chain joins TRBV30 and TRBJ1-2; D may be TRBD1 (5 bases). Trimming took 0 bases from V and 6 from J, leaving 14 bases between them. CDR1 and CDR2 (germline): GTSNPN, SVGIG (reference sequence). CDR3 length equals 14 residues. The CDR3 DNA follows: TGTGCCTGGAGTGTGCAGGGCCGGCCAGATGGCTACACCTTC. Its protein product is CAWSVQGRPDGYTF. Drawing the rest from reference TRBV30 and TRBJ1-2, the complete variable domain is SQTIHQWPATLVQPVGSPLSLECTVEGTSNPNLYWYRQAAGRGLQLLFYSVGIGQISSEVPQNLSASRPQDRQFILSSKKLLLSDSGFYLCAWSVQGRPDGYTFGSGTRLTVV.

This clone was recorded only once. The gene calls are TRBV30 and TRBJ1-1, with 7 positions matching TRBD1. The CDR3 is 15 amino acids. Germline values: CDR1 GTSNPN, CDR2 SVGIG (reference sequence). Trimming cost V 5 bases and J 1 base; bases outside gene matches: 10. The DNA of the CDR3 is TGTGCCTGGGTTACCAAGGACAGGTGGAACACTGAAGCTTTCTTT. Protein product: CAWVTKDRWNTEAFF.

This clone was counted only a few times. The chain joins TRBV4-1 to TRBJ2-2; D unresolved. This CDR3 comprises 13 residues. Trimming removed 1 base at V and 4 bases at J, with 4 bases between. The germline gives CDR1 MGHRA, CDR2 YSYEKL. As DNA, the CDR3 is TGCGCCAGCAGCCAAGTGCCCACCGGGGAGCTGTTTTTT. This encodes CASSQVPTGELFF.

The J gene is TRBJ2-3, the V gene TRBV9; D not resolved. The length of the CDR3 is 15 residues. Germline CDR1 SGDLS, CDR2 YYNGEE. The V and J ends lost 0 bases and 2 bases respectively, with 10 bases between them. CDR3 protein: CASSVVGRDTDTQYF. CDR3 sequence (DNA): TGTGCCAGCAGCGTAGTAGGTAGGGACACAGATACGCAGTATTTT. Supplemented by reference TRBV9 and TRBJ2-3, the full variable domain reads DSGVTQTPKHLITATGQRVTLRCSPRSGDLSVYWYQQSLDQGLQFLIQYYNGEERAKGNILERFSAQQFPDLHSELNLSSLELGDSALYFCASSVVGRDTDTQYFGPGTRLTVL.

In DNA form, the CDR3 reads TGTGCCAGCAGCTACCAAGCGGGTGCCACCGGGGAGCTGTTTTTT. It translates to CASSYQAGATGELFF. The chain has TRBV7-2 and TRBJ2-2; D perhaps matches TRBD2 (6 bases). Germline V gene lookup returns CDR1 SGHTA and CDR2 FQGNSA. Trimming shortened V by 4 bases and J by 4 bases, and 13 bases separated the two germline ends. This CDR3 spans 15 amino acids.

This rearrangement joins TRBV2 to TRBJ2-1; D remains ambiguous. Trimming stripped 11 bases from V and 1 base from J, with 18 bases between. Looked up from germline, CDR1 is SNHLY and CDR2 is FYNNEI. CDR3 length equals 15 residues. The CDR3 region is CAWVAADVSYNEQFF. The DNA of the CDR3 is TGTGCCTGGGTGGCGGCCGATGTATCCTACAATGAGCAGTTCTTC.

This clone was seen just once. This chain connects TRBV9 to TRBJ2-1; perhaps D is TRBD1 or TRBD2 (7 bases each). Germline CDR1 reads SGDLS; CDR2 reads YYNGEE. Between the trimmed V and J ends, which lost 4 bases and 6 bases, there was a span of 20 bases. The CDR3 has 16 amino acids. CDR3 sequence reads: CASSPWGGTASNEQFF. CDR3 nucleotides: TGTGCCAGCAGCCCCTGGGGGGGGACAGCAAGCAATGAGCAGTTCTTC.

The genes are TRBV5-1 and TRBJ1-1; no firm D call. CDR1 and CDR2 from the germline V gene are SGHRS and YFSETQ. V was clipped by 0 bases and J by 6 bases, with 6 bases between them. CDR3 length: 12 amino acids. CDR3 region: CASSLDRSEAFF. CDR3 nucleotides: TGCGCCAGCAGCTTGGACAGATCTGAAGCTTTCTTT. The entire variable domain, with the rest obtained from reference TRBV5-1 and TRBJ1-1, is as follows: KAGVTQTPRYLIKTRGQQVTLSCSPISGHRSVSWYQQTPGQGLQFLFEYFSETQRNKGNFPGRFSGRQFSNSRSEMNVSTLELGDSALYLCASSLDRSEAFFGQGTRLTVV.